This T cell receptor beta chain was captured in a study of blood T cells in healthy people across ages. Healthy Caucasian individuals from Russia aged about 6 to 95 were enrolled as donors. This clonotype has at least ten counts. Between the trimmed V and J ends, which lost 6 bases and 7 bases, there was a span of 10 bases. This CDR3 is built from 12 residues. Together with a sample-barcoded 5' primer, a J-beta primer mix was included in a second PCR lasting about 6 to 11 cycles. Every molecule of cDNA carried a tag from a template-switch adaptor with 12 random nucleotides. MiXCR, run by TCRdb on the 5' RACE reads, gives a single entry per CDR3 protein. The sample carries approximately 1,000,000 distinct CDR3 sequences, around two fifths recorded once.

The sequencing sample was made of blood. The chain recombines TRBV12-3 or TRBV12-4 with TRBJ2-1; the D is unclear. The TCR sequence derives from a man aged 18-30 years in good health. CDR3 residues: CASSPQVNEQFF. CDR3 DNA sequence: TGTGCCAGCAGCCCCCAGGTAAATGAGCAGTTCTTC.